One sample yielded the 5 T cell receptor beta chains listed below, sequenced in a study of blood T cells in healthy people across ages. A sample-barcoded 5' primer and a J-beta primer mix were used in a second PCR of about 7 to 12 cycles. TCRdb independently ran MiXCR on the 5' RACE reads; one entry per CDR3 protein. The sample holds 850,000 to 950,000 distinct CDR3 sequences, about 28% seen once. Sequencing used blood. The receptors originated from a woman older than 75 in good health.

V is TRBV18 and J is TRBJ2-5; D possibly corresponds to TRBD2 (6 bases). The assigned J gene may be wrong: the sequence end matches TRBJ2-7 better. CDR1 and CDR2 (germline): KGHSH, LQKENI. CDR3 length: 13 amino acids. CDR3 sequence: CASSLREEGEQYF. The CDR3 DNA is TGTGCCAGCTCACTCAGGGAGGAGGGCGAGCAGTACTTC.

This clonotype showed up many times. The gene calls are TRBV7-2 and TRBJ1-1; D is ambiguous. This CDR3 has 12 residues. Trimming removed 3 bases from V and 1 base from J, with 3 bases in between. Germline V gene sequence: CDR1 SGHTA, CDR2 FQGNSA. The CDR3 region is CASSFRNTEAFF. The CDR3 region has the DNA TGTGCCAGCAGCTTCAGGAACACTGAAGCTTTCTTT. Full variable domain (missing parts from reference TRBV7-2 and TRBJ1-1): GAGVSQSPSNKVTEKGKDVELRCDPISGHTALYWYRQSLGQGLEFLIYFQGNSAPDKSGLPSDRFSAERTGGSVSTLTIQRTQQEDSAVYLCASSFRNTEAFFGQGTRLTVV.

The rearrangement uses TRBV29-1 and TRBJ1-2; no reliable D call. This CDR3 has 14 amino acids. The V gene lost 4 bases and the J gene lost 1 base, with 13 bases spanning the gap. Germline CDR1 SQVTM, CDR2 ANQGSEA. The CDR3 bases are TGCAGCGTTGTCTCGACGAAAAGTAACTATGGCTACACCTTC. Translating gives CSVVSTKSNYGYTF.

The table lists this clonotype with a few counts. A much larger clone is a single base away; this may be a read error. The V gene is TRBV2, the J gene TRBJ2-1, with 12 nucleotides matching TRBD2. The CDR3 loop spans 15 amino acids. The V gene end was trimmed by 7 bases and the J gene end by 4 bases; junction bases not matched to a gene: 5. Germline V lookup: CDR1 SNHLY, CDR2 FYNNEI. This CDR3 reads CASTAGLAGYNEQFF. In nucleotides, the CDR3 is TGTGCCAGCACCGCGGGACTAGCGGGTTACAATGAGCAGTTCTTC.

This clonotype showed up many times. The chain joins TRBV3-1 to TRBJ2-5; D possibly matches TRBD1 or TRBD2 (7 bases each). CDR1 is LGHDT and CDR2 is YNNKEL in the germline V gene (reference sequence). The CDR3 has 15 amino acids. Trimming removed 4 bases at V and 1 base at J, with 13 bases between. The CDR3 reads CASSLPGGGQETQYF. CDR3 DNA: TGTGCCAGCAGCCTACCAGGGGGGGGCCAAGAGACCCAGTACTTC.